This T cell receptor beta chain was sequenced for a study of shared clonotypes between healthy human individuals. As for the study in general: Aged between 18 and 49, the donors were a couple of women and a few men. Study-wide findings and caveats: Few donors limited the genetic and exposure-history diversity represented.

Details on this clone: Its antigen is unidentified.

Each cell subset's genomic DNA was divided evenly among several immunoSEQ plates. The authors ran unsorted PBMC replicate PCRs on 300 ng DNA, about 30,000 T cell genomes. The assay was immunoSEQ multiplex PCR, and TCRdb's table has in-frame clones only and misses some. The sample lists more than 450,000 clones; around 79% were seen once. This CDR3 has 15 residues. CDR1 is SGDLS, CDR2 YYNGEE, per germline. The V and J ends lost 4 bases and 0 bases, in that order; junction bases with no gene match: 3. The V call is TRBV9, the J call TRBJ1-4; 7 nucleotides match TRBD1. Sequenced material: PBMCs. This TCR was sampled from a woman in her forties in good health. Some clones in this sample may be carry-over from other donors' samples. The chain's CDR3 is CASSPGQTTNEKLFF. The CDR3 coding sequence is TGTGCCAGCAGCCCGGGACAGACAACTAATGAAAAACTGTTTTTT.